One sample yielded the 10 T cell receptor beta chains listed below, sequenced in a study of blood T cell repertoires in COVID-19. Profiling relied on immunoSEQ multiplex PCR, and the TCRdb table lists in-frame clones only, not all of them. This repertoire shows 260,000 or so clones, around 82% found once; its top ten account for 8% to 9.5%. Sequencing input: peripheral blood. The receptors were sampled from a human donor in a cohort sampled during active COVID-19.

The J gene is TRBJ1-1, the V gene TRBV10-1; possibly TRBD1 for D (6 bases). This CDR3 has 16 amino acids. CDR1 and CDR2 (germline): WNHNN, SYGVQD (reference sequence). The V end was cut by 6 bases, the J end by 2 bases, with 19 bases between. The CDR3 DNA reads as TGCGCCAGCAGGAGAAGGACAGACCGACTAAACACTGAAGCTTTCTTT. It translates to CASRRRTDRLNTEAFF.

J is TRBJ2-7 and V is TRBV13, with 11 bases lining up with TRBD2. The CDR3 has 15 amino acids. Germline-derived CDR1 and CDR2 are PRHDT and FYEKMQ (reference sequence). Trimming at V came to 3 bases and at J to 7 bases, leaving 8 bases not matched to a gene. CDR3 sequence reads: CASSFSLAGATEQYF. The CDR3 DNA is TGTGCCAGCAGCTTCTCACTAGCGGGAGCGACTGAGCAGTACTTC.

V gene TRBV4-3 combines with J gene TRBJ1-4, with 10 positions matching TRBD1. The J segment lost 8 bases and the V segment lost 2 bases, leaving 5 bases of the junction unmatched. Germline loops: CDR1 LGHNA, CDR2 YSLEER. The CDR3 contains 15 residues. In DNA, the CDR3 is TGCGCCAGCAGCCAAACCGGGACAGGGGACGAAAAACTGTTTTTT. Translation gives CASSQTGTGDEKLFF.

The rearrangement uses TRBV7-2 and TRBJ2-3, with a tentative D call TRBD2 (7 bases). V lost 5 bases and J 4 bases, leaving 13 bases between the germline ends. Germline V CDR1 and CDR2: SGHTA, FQGNSA. CDR3 size: 14 residues. The CDR3 sequence: CASSGGGQPDTQYF. The DNA for the CDR3 is TGTGCCAGCAGCGGGGGGGGCCAGCCAGATACGCAGTATTTT.

The V gene is TRBV29-1, the J gene TRBJ2-1, with 7 bases lining up with TRBD2. CDR1 and CDR2 from the germline V gene are SQVTM and ANQGSEA. V gave up 1 base and J gave up 8 bases; unmatched junction bases: 2. The CDR3 spans 12 residues. This CDR3 reads CSVEGAGDEQFF. As DNA, the CDR3 is TGCAGCGTTGAAGGGGCGGGGGATGAGCAGTTCTTC.

CDR3 in DNA: TGTGCCAGCAGCCAATTGGGACTAGCGGGAGGTCGGGATACGCAGTATTTT. Its translation is CASSQLGLAGGRDTQYF. The J gene is TRBJ2-3, the V gene TRBV3-1 (or the pseudogene TRBV3-2), with 15 bases matching TRBD2. The CDR3 runs 17 residues. Trimming removed 2 bases from V and 6 bases from J; junction bases left unmatched: 6. Germline loops: CDR1 LGHDT, CDR2 YNNKEL (reference sequence).

The chain employs TRBV19 and TRBJ1-4, with a weak D call TRBD1 (5 bases). Germline V gives CDR1 LNHDA, CDR2 SQIVND (reference sequence). The V and J ends lost 2 bases and 3 bases respectively, with 16 bases between them. CDR3 length equals 17 residues. CDR3 region: CASSINSPGGANEKLFF. The CDR3 DNA reads TGTGCCAGTAGTATAAATAGTCCGGGAGGGGCTAATGAAAAACTGTTTTTT. Full variable domain (remainder filled in from reference TRBV19 and TRBJ1-4): DGGITQSPKYLFRKEGQNVTLSCEQNLNHDAMYWYRQDPGQGLRLIYYSQIVNDFQKGDIAEGYSVSREKKESFPLTVTSAQKNPTAFYLCASSINSPGGANEKLFFGSGTQLSVL.

J is TRBJ2-7 and V is TRBV9; 7 bases agree with TRBD1. CDR3 length: 15 residues. Germline CDR1 reads SGDLS; CDR2 reads YYNGEE. With V trimmed by 5 bases and J by 3 bases, 11 bases remained unmatched. Here the CDR3 reads CASRGSGTASYEQYF. In DNA, the CDR3 is TGTGCCAGCAGAGGTTCCGGGACAGCGAGCTACGAGCAGTACTTC.

The chain carries TRBV7-8 and TRBJ1-6; no definite D call. The V gene lost 1 base and the J gene lost 7 bases, with 8 bases spanning the gap. The CDR3 loop spans 14 amino acids. Germline V CDR1 and CDR2: SGHVS, FQNEAQ. The chain's CDR3 is CASSLDSGNSPLHF. The CDR3 DNA follows: TGTGCCAGCAGCTTAGATTCGGGAAATTCACCCCTCCACTTT. Based on the CDR3 plus reference TRBV7-8 and TRBJ1-6, the full variable domain is GAGVSQSPRYKVAKRGQDVALRCDPISGHVSLFWYQQALGQGPEFLTYFQNEAQLDKSGLPSDRFFAERPEGSVSTLKIQRTQQEDSAVYLCASSLDSGNSPLHFGNGTRLTVT.

J is TRBJ2-2 and V is TRBV5-1, with 10 bases aligning to TRBD2. The germline CDR1 and CDR2 sequences are SGHRS and YFSETQ. The CDR3 is 16 amino acids. V lost 4 bases to trimming and J lost 1 base; unmatched junction nucleotides: 4. For the CDR3, the DNA is TGCGCCAGCAGCCTATTAGCGGGAGGGAACACCGGGGAGCTGTTTTTT. Translating gives CASSLLAGGNTGELFF.